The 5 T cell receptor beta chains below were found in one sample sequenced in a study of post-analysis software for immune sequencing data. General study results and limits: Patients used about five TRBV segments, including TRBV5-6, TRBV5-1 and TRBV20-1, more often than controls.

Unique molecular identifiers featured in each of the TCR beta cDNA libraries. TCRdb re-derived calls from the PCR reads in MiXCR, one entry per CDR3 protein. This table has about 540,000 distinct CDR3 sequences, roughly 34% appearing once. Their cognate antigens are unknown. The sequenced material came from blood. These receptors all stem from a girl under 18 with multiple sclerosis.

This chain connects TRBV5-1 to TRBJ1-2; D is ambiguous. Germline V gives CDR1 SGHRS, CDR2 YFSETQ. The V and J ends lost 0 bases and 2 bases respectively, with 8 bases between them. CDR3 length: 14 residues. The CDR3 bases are TGCGCCAGCAGCTTGGAACTGGGAAACTATGGCTACACCTTC. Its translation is CASSLELGNYGYTF.

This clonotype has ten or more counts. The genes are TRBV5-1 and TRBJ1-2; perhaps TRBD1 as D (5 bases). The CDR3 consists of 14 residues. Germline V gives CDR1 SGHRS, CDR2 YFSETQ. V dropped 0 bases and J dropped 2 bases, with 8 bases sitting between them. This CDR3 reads CASSLVSGNYGYTF. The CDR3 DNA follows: TGCGCCAGCAGCTTGGTGTCAGGGAACTATGGCTACACCTTC.

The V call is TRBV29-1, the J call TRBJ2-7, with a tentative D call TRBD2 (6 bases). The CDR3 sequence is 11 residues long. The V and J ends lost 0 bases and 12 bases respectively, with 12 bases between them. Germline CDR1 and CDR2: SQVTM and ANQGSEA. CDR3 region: CSVEEGGQRYF. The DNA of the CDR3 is TGCAGCGTTGAAGAGGGGGGTCAGCGGTACTTC.

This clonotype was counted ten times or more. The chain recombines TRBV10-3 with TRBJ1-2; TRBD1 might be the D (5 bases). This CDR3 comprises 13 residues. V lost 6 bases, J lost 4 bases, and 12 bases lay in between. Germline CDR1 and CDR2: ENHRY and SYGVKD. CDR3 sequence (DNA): TGTGCCATCAGCGCCACAGGTTCCTATGGCTACACCTTC. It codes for CAISATGSYGYTF.

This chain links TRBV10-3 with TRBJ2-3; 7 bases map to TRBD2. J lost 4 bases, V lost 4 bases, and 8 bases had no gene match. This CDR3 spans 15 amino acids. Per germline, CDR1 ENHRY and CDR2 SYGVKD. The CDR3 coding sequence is TGTGCCATCAGTGCGGGACTAACGGGGGCAGATACGCAGTATTTT. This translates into CAISAGLTGADTQYF.